The 6 T cell receptor beta chains listed next were all sequenced from one sample in a study of blood T cell repertoires in COVID-19. Method: immunoSEQ multiplex PCR; TCRdb's copy keeps in-frame clones and lacks some. Of some 670,000 clones in the sample, 85% to 90% were seen once. Sequences were obtained from peripheral blood. The receptors derive from a woman between 18 and 29 years old with acute or convalescent COVID-19.

The CDR3 loop is CASSLGGWSNQPQHF. The DNA for the CDR3 is TGTGCCAGTAGTCTAGGGGGCTGGAGCAATCAGCCCCAGCATTTT. The chain employs TRBV19 and TRBJ1-5; 7 bases align to TRBD1. V lost 5 bases to trimming and J lost 1 base; unmatched junction nucleotides: 5. This CDR3 has 15 residues. CDR1 is LNHDA and CDR2 is SQIVND in the germline V gene (reference sequence).

This chain uses TRBV5-1 with TRBJ1-2, with D perhaps TRBD1 (5 bases). This CDR3 comprises 15 residues. V dropped 4 bases and J dropped 5 bases, with 18 bases sitting between them. Germline CDR1 and CDR2: SGHRS and YFSETQ. CDR3 region: CASSHWGRAGYGYTF. The CDR3 DNA reads TGCGCCAGCAGCCATTGGGGCAGGGCGGGATATGGCTACACCTTC.

The chain has TRBV12-5 and TRBJ1-4, with a weak D call TRBD1 (6 bases). V was trimmed by 2 bases and J by 4 bases, leaving 20 bases between them. Germline V gene lookup returns CDR1 LGHNT and CDR2 FRNRAP. The CDR3 loop spans 18 amino acids. DNA of the CDR3: TGTGCTAGTGGTTTGTGGTCCCAAACAGGGCCTGATAATGAAAAACTGTTTTTT. It yields the protein CASGLWSQTGPDNEKLFF.

The chain combines TRBV6-6 with TRBJ1-5; TRBD1 agrees at 8 bases. Germline lookup yields CDR1 MNHNY and CDR2 SVGAGI (reference sequence). V lost 4 bases, J lost 7 bases, and 9 bases stayed unmatched. The CDR3 consists of 15 residues. The CDR3 loop is CASSSQQGVRQPQHF. CDR3 nucleotide sequence: TGTGCCAGCAGTTCCCAACAGGGGGTAAGGCAGCCCCAGCATTTT.

This chain joins TRBV5-4 and TRBJ1-2; the D is unclear. This CDR3 spans 15 amino acids. V dropped 0 bases and J dropped 0 bases, with 9 bases sitting between them. Looked up from germline, CDR1 is SGHNT and CDR2 is YYREEE (reference sequence). This CDR3 reads CASSLDSHSNYGYTF. CDR3 nucleotides: TGTGCCAGCAGCTTGGACAGCCATTCTAACTATGGCTACACCTTC.

This rearrangement joins TRBV7-6 to TRBJ2-7; TRBD1 aligns across 7 bases. With V trimmed by 1 base and J by 4 bases, 4 bases remained unmatched. Germline CDR1 and CDR2: SGHVS and FNYEAQ. The CDR3 length is 14 residues. The CDR3 sequence: CASSLGGGNYEQYF. CDR3 sequence (DNA): TGTGCCAGCAGCTTAGGAGGGGGCAATTACGAGCAGTACTTC.